This T cell receptor beta chain comes out of a study of T cell changes during pregnancy in multiple sclerosis. The CDR3 contains 14 residues. The germline V gene has CDR1 SEHNR and CDR2 FQNEAQ (reference sequence). Unmatched junction bases numbered 5, after V lost 5 bases and J lost 4 bases. Produced via immunoSEQ multiplex PCR; TCRdb's table is partial and in-frame only. The repertoire holds just over 60,000 clones, around 92% seen once, with roughly 2.6% in the top ten. The V and J genes are TRBV7-9 and TRBJ1-2, with 9 bases identical to TRBD1. This receptor was identified in a female donor in good health, enrolled as a control in a pregnancy study. The starting material was peripheral blood, obtained in the second trimester of pregnancy. The DNA for the CDR3 is TGTGCCAGCAGCGGGACGACAGGGGGCTATGGCTACACCTTC. The encoded protein is CASSGTTGGYGYTF.